The T cell receptor beta chain under discussion was sequenced for a study of blood T cell repertoires in COVID-19. Whole-study context: Whether acute or convalescent, the COVID-19 samples came from the United States, Italy and Spain. PBMCs, B-cell-depleted T cells, or T cells were the source of the cDNA or gDNA that made up the material.

Per the authors' pipeline: Reference gene primers were amplified, and this amplification served to estimate nucleated cell counts. The protocol was immunoSEQ multiplex PCR, while the TCRdb copy is restricted to in-frame clones and leaves out a portion. V and J calls and clone size are as listed in that table; D and trimming were resolved from the DNA. The sample holds about 110,000 clones, 70% to 90% seen once. The CDR3 consists of 15 residues. V lost 2 bases, J lost 7 bases, and 17 bases lay in between. Looked up from germline, CDR1 is SGHNT and CDR2 is YENEEA. The chain uses TRBV11-3 and TRBJ2-5; D not resolved. The clonotype originates from a man aged 35-49 years with acute or convalescent COVID-19. Sequencing was performed on peripheral blood. The CDR3 loop reads CASSLTRRANGTQYF. The CDR3 coding sequence is TGTGCCAGCAGCTTAACTCGGCGAGCGAACGGGACCCAGTACTTC.